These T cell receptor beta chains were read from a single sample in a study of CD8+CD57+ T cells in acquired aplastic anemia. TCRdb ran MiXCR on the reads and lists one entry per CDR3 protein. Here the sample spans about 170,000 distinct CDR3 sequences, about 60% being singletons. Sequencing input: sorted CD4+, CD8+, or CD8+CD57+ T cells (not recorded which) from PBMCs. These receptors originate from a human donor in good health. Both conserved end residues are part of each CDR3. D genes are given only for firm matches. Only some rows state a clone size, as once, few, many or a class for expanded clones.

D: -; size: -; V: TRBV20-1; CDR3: CSALAPRGNEQYF
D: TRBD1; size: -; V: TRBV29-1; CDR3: CSATGTGFNEQFF
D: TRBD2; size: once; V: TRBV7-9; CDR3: CASSLRLAGGPETQYF
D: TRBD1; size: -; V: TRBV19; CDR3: CASSNLGGHGNQPQHF
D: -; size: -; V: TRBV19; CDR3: CASSIGAYGYGYTF
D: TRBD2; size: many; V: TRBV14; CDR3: CVSSGLAGGLGANVLTF
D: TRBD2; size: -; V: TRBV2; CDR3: CASSDSSGGPYEQYF
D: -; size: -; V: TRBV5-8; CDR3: CACGAPFPETQYF
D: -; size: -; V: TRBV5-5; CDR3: CASSLVVYNEQFF
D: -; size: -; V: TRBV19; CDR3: CASSIGDSEAFF
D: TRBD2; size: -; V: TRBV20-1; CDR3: CSARRGVQSSYEQYF